This T cell receptor (beta chain) was captured by sequencing in a study of CD8 T cells in Susac syndrome. Study-level results: The study identified about sixteen and five Susac-specific public clones in total CD8+ and CD8+ TEMRA repertoires.

A quantity of about 0.45 to 1 ug RNA underwent reverse transcription using random hexamers. TCRdb re-analysed the immunoSEQ multiplex PCR reads in MiXCR, keeping a single row per CDR3 protein. The table shows fewer than 90,000 distinct CDR3 sequences, with over 85% occurring only once. CDR3 length: 14 amino acids. CDR1 is SNHLY, CDR2 FYNNEI, per germline. Unmatched junction bases numbered 0, after V lost 4 bases and J lost 2 bases. Sequencing of TCR beta drew on CD8+ and CD4+ T cells from blood. Points on this clonotype: Its antigen is not known.

The sequenced material came from CD8+ T cells from PBMCs. The clonotype comes from a human donor with Susac syndrome. This rearrangement joins TRBV2 to TRBJ1-5, with TRBD1 matching over 9 bases. The CDR3 protein is CASSGTGGNQPQHF. The CDR3 nucleotides read TGTGCCAGCAGTGGGACAGGGGGCAATCAGCCCCAGCATTTT.